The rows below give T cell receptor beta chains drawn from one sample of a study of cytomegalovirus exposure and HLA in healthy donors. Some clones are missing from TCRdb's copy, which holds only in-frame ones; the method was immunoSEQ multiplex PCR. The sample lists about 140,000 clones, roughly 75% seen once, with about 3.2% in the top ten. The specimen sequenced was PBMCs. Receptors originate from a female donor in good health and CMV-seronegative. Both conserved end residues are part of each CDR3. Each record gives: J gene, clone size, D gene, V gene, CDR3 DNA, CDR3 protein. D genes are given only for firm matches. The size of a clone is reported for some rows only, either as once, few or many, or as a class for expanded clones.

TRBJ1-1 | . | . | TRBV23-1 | TGCGCCAGCTCTTACAACCCACAGGTCATGAACACTGAAGCTTTCTTT | CASSYNPQVMNTEAFF
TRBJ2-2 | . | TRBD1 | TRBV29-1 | TGCAGCGTTAACAGGGGTAACACCGGGGAGCTGTTTTTT | CSVNRGNTGELFF
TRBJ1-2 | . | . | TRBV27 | TGTGCCAGCAGGAGGGGGGGGTCTAACTATGGCTACCCCTTC | CASRRGGSNYGYPF
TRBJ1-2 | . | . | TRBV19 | TGTGCCAGTAGTGAAATGGGTAGGGGTCTCGATGGCTACACCTTC | CASSEMGRGLDGYTF
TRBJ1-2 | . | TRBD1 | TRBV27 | TGTGCCAGCAGTCCACACCGGGACAGGGGAGTGAGGGCTAACTATGGCTACACCTTC | CASSPHRDRGVRANYGYTF
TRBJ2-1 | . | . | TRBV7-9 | TGTGCCAGCAGCCACCCTCCCAGGACCTACAATGAGCAGTTCTTC | CASSHPPRTYNEQFF
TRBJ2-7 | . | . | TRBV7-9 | TGTGCCAGCAGCATGACAAGTACATTCTACGAGCAGTACTTC | CASSMTSTFYEQYF
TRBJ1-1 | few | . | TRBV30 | TGTGCCTGGAGTGTAGGGGGGGCGGTACCTGAAGCTTTCTTT | CAWSVGGAVPEAFF
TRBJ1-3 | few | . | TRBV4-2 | TGTGCCAGCAGCCAAGATCGGGGATCTGGAAACACCATATATTTT | CASSQDRGSGNTIYF
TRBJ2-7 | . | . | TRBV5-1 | TGCGCCAGCAGCTTGGACGGGACTGATTCCTACGAGCAGTACTTC | CASSLDGTDSYEQYF
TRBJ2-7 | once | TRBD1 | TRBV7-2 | TGTGCCAGCAGCTTTCCTAGAGGACAGGGGGCTGGGGAGCAGTACTTC | CASSFPRGQGAGEQYF
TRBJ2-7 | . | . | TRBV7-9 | TGTTCCAGCAGCTTAGGGAACGTCGGGGAGCAGTACTTC | CSSSLGNVGEQYF
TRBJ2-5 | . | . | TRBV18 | TGTGCCAGCTCCGGGACTGGGCGGGACGAGACCCAGTACTTC | CASSGTGRDETQYF
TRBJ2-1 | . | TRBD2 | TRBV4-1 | TGCGCCAGCAGCCAACCAACTAGCGGGGGGTACAATGAGCAGTTCTTC | CASSQPTSGGYNEQFF
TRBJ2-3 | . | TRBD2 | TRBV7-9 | TGTGCCAGCAGCTTATCCCCTAGACTAGCGGGGGGCACAGATACGCAGTATTTT | CASSLSPRLAGGTDTQYF
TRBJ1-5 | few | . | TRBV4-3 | TGCGCCAGCAGCCAAGACCGTTATCAGCCCCAGCATTTT | CASSQDRYQPQHF
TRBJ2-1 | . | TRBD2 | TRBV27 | TGTGCCAGCAGTTTGGGTCGGAGCGGGGGGGGCAATGAGCAGTTCTTC | CASSLGRSGGGNEQFF
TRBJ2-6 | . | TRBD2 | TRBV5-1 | TGCGCCAGCAGCTACCGGGAGGCAGGGGCCAACGTCCTGACTTTC | CASSYREAGANVLTF
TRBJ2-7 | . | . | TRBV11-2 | TGTGCCAGCAGCCTCCCGGCCGCTAGCGAGCAGTACTTC | CASSLPAASEQYF
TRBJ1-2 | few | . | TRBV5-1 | TGCGCCAGCAGCTTGGAGGGGGTCCGGGGCTACACCTTC | CASSLEGVRGYTF
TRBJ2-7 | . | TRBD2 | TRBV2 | TGTGCCAGCAGTGGTCTAGCGGGCCGAGGCGAGCAGTACTTC | CASSGLAGRGEQYF
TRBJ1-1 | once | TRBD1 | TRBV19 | TGTGCCAGTAGTATGACGACAGGGACCTATGAAGCTTTCTTT | CASSMTTGTYEAFF
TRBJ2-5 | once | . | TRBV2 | TGTGCCAGCAGTTCAGAAGAGACCCAGTACTTC | CASSSEETQYF
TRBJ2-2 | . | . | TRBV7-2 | TGTGCCAGCAGCTTAGAAGGGAGCACCGGGGAGCTGTTTTTT | CASSLEGSTGELFF
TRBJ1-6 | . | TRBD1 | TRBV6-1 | TGTGCCAGCAGTCCCCGGGACAGGAGTAATTCACCCCTCCACTTT | CASSPRDRSNSPLHF
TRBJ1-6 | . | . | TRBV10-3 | TGTGCCATCAGTGAGGATCAGGGTTATTCACCCCTCCACTTT | CAISEDQGYSPLHF
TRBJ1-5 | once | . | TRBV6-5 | TGTGCCAGCAGGGGAGGGGGGGGCAATCAGCCCCAGCATTTT | CASRGGGGNQPQHF
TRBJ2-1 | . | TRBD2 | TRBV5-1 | TGCGCCAGCAGCTTGGTTGGACTAGCGGGAGTTGGGTACAATGAGCAGTTCTTC | CASSLVGLAGVGYNEQFF
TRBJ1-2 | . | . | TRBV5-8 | TGTGCCAGCAGCCGACCAGACAGGTCCAACTATGGCTACACCTTC | CASSRPDRSNYGYTF
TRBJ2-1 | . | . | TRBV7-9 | TGTGCCAGCAGCTTGCCCGGACGGGGGTCTGAGCAGTTCTTC | CASSLPGRGSEQFF
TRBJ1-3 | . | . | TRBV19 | TGTGCCAGTAGTGACCGAACCAGGGGAAGATCTGGAAACACCATATATTTT | CASSDRTRGRSGNTIYF